This entry lists 29 T cell receptor beta chains sequenced from one sample in a study of blood T cell repertoires in COVID-19. Assay used: immunoSEQ multiplex PCR; TCRdb lists only in-frame clones, some missing. The repertoire holds more than 200,000 clones, with about 91% as singletons. The specimen sequenced was peripheral blood. All receptors derive from a woman in her twenties or thirties with COVID-19, enrolled during active disease.

The rearrangement uses TRBV4-3 and TRBJ2-1; 12 bases map to TRBD2. Germline V CDR1 and CDR2: LGHNA, YSLEER. The CDR3 is 18 amino acids. V was clipped by 0 bases and J by 7 bases; unmatched bases: 10. CDR3 coding DNA: TGCGCCAGCAGCCAAGATTCTCCAACTAGCGGGAGGTTTAATGAGCAGTTCTTC. Its protein is CASSQDSPTSGRFNEQFF.

The chain employs TRBV29-1 and TRBJ2-3; weak D call: TRBD1 (6 bases). V was trimmed by 7 bases and J by 0 bases, leaving 14 bases between them. The CDR3 consists of 14 residues. CDR1 and CDR2 (germline): SQVTM, ANQGSEA. The CDR3, as DNA: TGCAGCGCGTCAGGGGACCTTAGCACAGATACGCAGTATTTT. This sequence encodes CSASGDLSTDTQYF.

This chain connects TRBV18 to TRBJ2-3, with 8 bases lining up with TRBD2. The V gene's germline CDR1 is KGHSH and CDR2 LQKENI. This CDR3 is 15 amino acids long. With 3 bases clipped from V and 2 bases from J, the junction kept 4 bases outside the gene matches. The CDR3 loop reads CASSPTSGFTDTQYF. DNA for the CDR3: TGTGCCAGCTCACCTACTAGCGGTTTCACAGATACGCAGTATTTT.

This chain links TRBV20-1 with TRBJ1-2; D call uncertain. V was clipped by 6 bases and J by 5 bases, with 4 bases between them. The CDR3 totals 9 residues. Germline loops: CDR1 DFQATT, CDR2 SNEGSKA (reference sequence). The CDR3 sequence is CSASYGYTF. CDR3 nucleotides: TGCAGTGCCTCGTATGGCTACACCTTC.

V is TRBV6-1 and J is TRBJ2-5; TRBD2 might be the D (5 bases). Trimming removed 3 bases at V and 2 bases at J, with 13 bases between. CDR1 and CDR2 from the germline V gene are MNHNS and SASEGT. There are 15 residues in the CDR3. The CDR3 coding sequence is TGTGCCAGCAGTGAGGCGGGCACCTTTCAAGAGACCCAGTACTTC. Translating it yields CASSEAGTFQETQYF.

This clone rates as medium-sized (0.01 to 0.1%). This chain connects TRBV4-3 to TRBJ1-2, with 7 bases lining up with TRBD1. The germline V gene encodes CDR1 LGHNA and CDR2 YSLEER. Unmatched junction bases numbered 8, after V lost 1 base and J lost 0 bases. CDR3 length: 17 amino acids. CDR3 residues: CASSQGGPTGANYGYTF. CDR3 nucleotide sequence: TGCGCCAGCAGCCAAGGGGGCCCAACAGGGGCTAACTATGGCTACACCTTC.

V gene TRBV6-2 or TRBV6-3 combines with J gene TRBJ1-5; 7 nucleotides line up with TRBD1. CDR1 and CDR2 (germline): MNHEY, SVGEGT. The CDR3 sequence is 15 residues long. V shed 5 bases, J shed 0 bases, and the junction held 4 bases outside the gene matches. The CDR3 sequence: CASSIGTASNQPQHF. CDR3 coding DNA: TGTGCCAGCAGTATCGGGACAGCTAGCAATCAGCCCCAGCATTTT.

The chain couples TRBV3-1 (or the pseudogene TRBV3-2) to TRBJ2-1; D perhaps matches TRBD1 (6 bases). The germline CDR1 and CDR2 sequences are LGHDT and YNNKEL (reference sequence). This CDR3 region has 14 residues. Trimming stripped 1 base from V and 8 bases from J, with 12 bases between. CDR3: CASSQVGRGDEQFF. CDR3 coding DNA: TGTGCCAGCAGCCAAGTCGGCAGGGGCGATGAGCAGTTCTTC.

This clone was seen only a few times. J is TRBJ1-1 and V is TRBV5-1, with D maybe TRBD1 (5 bases). The germline V gene encodes CDR1 SGHRS and CDR2 YFSETQ. V gave up 7 bases and J gave up 1 base, with 14 bases separating them. The CDR3 is 14 amino acids. CDR3 sequence (DNA): TGCGCCAGCTCATTGGGACTTGAGAACACTGAAGCTTTCTTT. Translation gives CASSLGLENTEAFF.

The rearrangement uses TRBV28 and TRBJ2-5, with D possibly TRBD2 on 6 matching bases. V dropped 5 bases and J dropped 4 bases, with 14 bases sitting between them. CDR1 and CDR2 (germline): MDHEN, SYDVKM. The CDR3 covers 14 residues. In DNA form, the CDR3 reads TGTGCCAGCAGTGTCGGGACTGAAGCAGAGACCCAGTACTTC. Protein sequence: CASSVGTEAETQYF.

The V call is TRBV9, the J call TRBJ2-7; TRBD1 matches at 7 bases. CDR3 length equals 14 residues. Germline loops: CDR1 SGDLS, CDR2 YYNGEE. Unmatched junction bases numbered 3, after V lost 0 bases and J lost 3 bases. CDR3 nucleotides: TGTGCCAGCAGCGTAGTCGGGGACAGCTACGAGCAGTACTTC. Protein: CASSVVGDSYEQYF. Complete variable domain (other parts from reference TRBV9 and TRBJ2-7): DSGVTQTPKHLITATGQRVTLRCSPRSGDLSVYWYQQSLDQGLQFLIQYYNGEERAKGNILERFSAQQFPDLHSELNLSSLELGDSALYFCASSVVGDSYEQYFGPGTRLTVT.

In DNA form, the CDR3 reads TGTGCCAGCCAAAAGGGAGGAGGGACGTCCTACGAGCAGTACGTC. Its translation is CASQKGGGTSYEQYV. The chain combines TRBV28 with TRBJ2-7; a weak D match, TRBD2 (6 bases). CDR1 and CDR2 from the germline V gene are MDHEN and SYDVKM. The CDR3 is 15 amino acids. Trimming took 8 bases from V and 1 from J, leaving 18 bases between them.

This clone has only a few counts. The rearrangement joins TRBV7-2 to TRBJ2-1; tentative D call: TRBD2 (5 bases). V was pared by 4 bases and J by 7 bases, with 14 bases between. The CDR3 runs 14 residues. The germline CDR1 and CDR2 sequences are SGHTA and FQGNSA. The CDR3 sequence is CASSSRLTRNEQFF. CDR3 coding DNA: TGTGCCAGCAGCTCACGCCTTACTAGGAATGAGCAGTTCTTC.

V usage is TRBV4-1 and J usage is TRBJ1-3, with D uncertain. This CDR3 has 18 residues. The V gene's germline CDR1 is MGHRA and CDR2 YSYEKL. V lost 2 bases and J lost 0, with 17 bases in between. The CDR3 region is CASSQLDLLPDSGNTIYF. CDR3 nucleotide sequence: TGCGCCAGCAGCCAACTAGACCTTTTGCCCGACTCTGGAAACACCATATATTTT.

The chain links TRBV5-5 to TRBJ1-4, with no clear D. Germline CDR1 reads SGHKS; CDR2 reads YYEKEE (reference sequence). The CDR3 has 14 residues. The V end was cut by 0 bases, the J end by 6 bases, with 9 bases between. The CDR3 DNA is TGTGCCAGCAGCTTGGGGCCGTTACATGAAAAACTGTTTTTT. Translation gives CASSLGPLHEKLFF.

The gene calls are TRBV3-1 (or the pseudogene TRBV3-2) and TRBJ2-4, with 9 bases identical to TRBD1. V shed 7 bases, J shed 1 base, and the junction held 20 bases outside the gene matches. Per germline, CDR1 LGHDT and CDR2 YNNKEL (reference sequence). This CDR3 region has 20 residues. The CDR3 bases are TGTGCCAGCACCTCCGTACAGGGGGCCGTGGGCCTTACGGCCAAAAACATTCAGTACTTC. Its protein product is CASTSVQGAVGLTAKNIQYF.

The chain uses TRBV28 and TRBJ2-3; D perhaps matches TRBD2 (7 bases). The length of the CDR3 is 17 residues. Trimming stripped 6 bases from V and 2 bases from J, with 21 bases between. Germline V gene lookup returns CDR1 MDHEN and CDR2 SYDVKM. As DNA, the CDR3 is TGTGCCAGCAGATCCTTTTGGGGGGGGGCCCCCACAGATACGCAGTATTTT. Protein sequence: CASRSFWGGAPTDTQYF.

The rearrangement joins TRBV2 to TRBJ1-1, with D uncertain. The CDR3 has 11 amino acids. V was shortened by 6 bases and J by 5 bases, with 7 bases between the two germline ends. Germline CDR1 reads SNHLY; CDR2 reads FYNNEI. The DNA for the CDR3 is TGTGCCAGCAGAAGGAGGACTGAAGCTTTCTTT. Its translation is CASRRRTEAFF.

This rearrangement joins TRBV6-2 or TRBV6-3 to TRBJ1-1; the match to TRBD1 covers 7 bases. Germline V lookup: CDR1 MNHEY, CDR2 SVGEGT. Germline trimming cut 5 bases from V and 5 bases from J; bases unmatched to any gene: 8. CDR3 size: 14 residues. The DNA of the CDR3 is TGTGCCAGCAGTCCACAACCGGGACAGACTGAAGCTTTCTTT. Its protein product is CASSPQPGQTEAFF.

The rearrangement uses TRBV12-3 or TRBV12-4 and TRBJ1-2, with D possibly being TRBD1 (5 bases). The CDR3 is 12 amino acids. V was trimmed by 6 bases and J by 4 bases, leaving 9 bases between them. The CDR3 DNA reads TGTGCCAGCAGCCCAGGGCTCTATGGCTACACCTTC. Protein product: CASSPGLYGYTF.

The rearrangement joins TRBV10-3 to TRBJ2-7, with 9 positions matching TRBD1. J was trimmed by 4 bases and V by 6 bases; bases with no gene match: 4. The CDR3 totals 13 residues. Germline V gene sequence: CDR1 ENHRY, CDR2 SYGVKD. CDR3 bases: TGTGCCATCAGCTCGACAGGGGGTTACGAGCAGTACTTC. Translation: CAISSTGGYEQYF.

This clone has only one observation. V and J are TRBV15 and TRBJ2-7, with 9 positions matching TRBD1. The CDR3 loop spans 13 amino acids. V shed 3 bases, J shed 3 bases, and the junction held 0 bases outside the gene matches. Looked up from germline, CDR1 is LNHNV and CDR2 is YYDKDF (reference sequence). The CDR3 sequence: CATSRDRGYEQYV. The CDR3 DNA sequence: TGTGCCACCAGCAGGGACAGGGGCTACGAGCAGTACGTC.

The gene calls are TRBV7-2 and TRBJ2-1, with D possibly matching TRBD1 (5 bases). In germline, CDR1 is SGHTA, CDR2 FQGNSA. The CDR3 length is 15 residues. V was trimmed by 1 base and J by 11 bases, leaving 18 bases between them. The DNA for the CDR3 is TGTGCCAGCAGCTTAGGGGGCAGTATCCTTGGGAAGCAGTTCTTC. Amino acids: CASSLGGSILGKQFF.

The chain uses TRBV11-2 and TRBJ1-2; 7 bases match TRBD1. Germline CDR1 is SGHAT and CDR2 is FQNNGV. There are 14 residues in the CDR3. J was trimmed by 5 bases and V by 5 bases; bases with no gene match: 8. In nucleotides, the CDR3 is TGTGCCAGCAGCCTCGGCACAGGGGTGTATGGCTACACCTTC. Its translation is CASSLGTGVYGYTF.

The rearrangement joins TRBV7-2 to TRBJ1-2; TRBD1 matches at 8 bases. Trimming cost V 4 bases and J 4 bases; bases outside gene matches: 8. CDR1 SGHTA and CDR2 FQGNSA come from the germline V gene. CDR3 length: 15 residues. Written as DNA, the CDR3 is TGTGCCAGCAGCTCCGCCCGCAGGGGGCCCTATGGCTACACCTTC. It is translated as CASSSARRGPYGYTF. The entire variable domain, with the rest obtained from reference TRBV7-2 and TRBJ1-2, is as follows: GAGVSQSPSNKVTEKGKDVELRCDPISGHTALYWYRQSLGQGLEFLIYFQGNSAPDKSGLPSDRFSAERTGGSVSTLTIQRTQQEDSAVYLCASSSARRGPYGYTFGSGTRLTVV.

The rearrangement joins TRBV14 to TRBJ1-2; 8 bases are shared with TRBD1. V was pared by 4 bases and J by 0 bases, with 7 bases of the junction left unmatched. Germline V CDR1 and CDR2: SGHDN, FVKESK. The CDR3 is made up of 16 amino acids. CDR3 protein: CASSRGQGPTNYGYTF. Written as DNA, the CDR3 is TGTGCCAGCAGCCGTGGACAGGGCCCCACTAACTATGGCTACACCTTC.

This chain uses TRBV10-2 with TRBJ1-2; D perhaps matches TRBD1 (5 bases). There are 14 residues in the CDR3. Trimming cost V 6 bases and J 2 bases, with 13 bases left between them. Germline V gene data show CDR1 as WSHSY and CDR2 as SAAADI. This CDR3 is CASRAGMGNYGYTF. The CDR3 DNA sequence: TGCGCCAGCAGAGCAGGGATGGGGAACTATGGCTACACCTTC.

The chain employs TRBV19 and TRBJ2-5; the match to TRBD1 covers 7 bases. The germline gives CDR1 LNHDA, CDR2 SQIVND (reference sequence). Trimming took 10 bases from V and 5 from J; bases not matched to a gene: 10. This CDR3 contains 13 residues. The CDR3 is CATMGQTKETQYF. The CDR3 nucleotides read TGTGCCACCATGGGACAGACGAAGGAGACCCAGTACTTC.

This CDR3 is CASSYGAPPEQFF. The CDR3 DNA is TGTGCCAGCAGTTACGGAGCCCCTCCAGAGCAGTTCTTC. The gene calls are TRBV6-2 or TRBV6-3 and TRBJ2-1; no clear D gene. CDR3 length: 13 amino acids. The V end lost 2 bases, the J end lost 10 bases, and 12 bases lay between the germline ends. The germline V gene has CDR1 MNHEY and CDR2 SVGEGT.